These 29 T cell receptor beta chains were sequenced from one sample in a study of cytomegalovirus exposure and HLA in healthy donors (dated by TCRdb to 2015 to 2018). Preparation of the library involved the immunoSEQ multiplex PCR assay. A mixture of 60 forward primers for TCR Vbeta segments and 13 reverse primers for TCR Jbeta segments was used in the multiplex PCR. TCRdb mirrors the immuneACCESS table, restricted to in-frame sequences. Some clones are absent from its copies; in checked studies, under half trace to an unresolved V gene, and the reason for the others is unknown. The sample table records over 30,000 clones; 80% to 90% of these occur just once. Of the sample, more than 9.5% falls within the top ten clones. Sequencing used PBMCs. Receptors originate from a woman aged 35 to 49 in good health and CMV-seropositive.

The V gene is TRBV7-9, the J gene TRBJ2-4; 7 nucleotides line up with TRBD1. This CDR3 has 13 residues. The ends lost 7 bases at V and 6 bases at J; junction bases unmatched: 6. The germline CDR1 and CDR2 sequences are SEHNR and FQNEAQ (reference sequence). The CDR3 bases are TGTGCCAGCAAAAGACAGGGTTCAAACATTCAGTACTTC. Its protein is CASKRQGSNIQYF.

This clone was detected once. The chain carries TRBV25-1 and TRBJ1-1; D is unresolved. CDR1 MGHDK and CDR2 SYGVNS come from the germline V gene. V dropped 2 bases and J dropped 3 bases, with 7 bases sitting between them. The CDR3 length is 13 residues. Here the CDR3 reads CASSETGYTEAFF. DNA for the CDR3: TGTGCCAGCAGTGAAACGGGGTACACTGAAGCTTTCTTT. The full variable domain, completed using reference TRBV25-1 and TRBJ1-1, is EADIYQTPRYLVIGTGKKITLECSQTMGHDKMYWYQQDPGMELHLIHYSYGVNSTEKGDLSSESTVSRIRTEHFPLTLESARPSHTSQYLCASSETGYTEAFFGQGTRLTVV.

The J gene is TRBJ1-3, the V gene TRBV7-3; TRBD1 might be the D (6 bases). V was clipped by 2 bases and J by 0 bases, with 11 bases between them. There are 16 residues in the CDR3. Germline V gene sequence: CDR1 SGHTA, CDR2 FQGTGA. CDR3 nucleotide sequence: TGTGCCAGCAGCTTAGGGCCGACAGGCTCTGGAAACACCATATATTTT. Translating gives CASSLGPTGSGNTIYF.

The rearrangement joins TRBV6-4 to TRBJ2-3; 14 bases map to TRBD2. Trimming at V came to 3 bases and at J to 3 bases, leaving 11 bases not matched to a gene. The CDR3 runs to 19 residues. From germline, CDR1 is MRHNA and CDR2 SNTAGT. In nucleotides, the CDR3 is TGTGCCAGCAGTGAAGTCGGGACTAGCGGGGGAGGGAGAACAGATACGCAGTATTTT. It encodes CASSEVGTSGGGRTDTQYF.

As for this clone: The same CDR3 can be traced to other DNA sequences in this sample. V and J are TRBV7-9 and TRBJ2-1, with TRBD2 as a possible D gene (5 bases). The CDR3 has 14 amino acids. Looked up from germline, CDR1 is SEHNR and CDR2 is FQNEAQ (reference sequence). Between the trimmed V and J ends, which lost 9 bases and 5 bases, there was a span of 17 bases. The CDR3 DNA sequence: TGTGCCAGTGGCCCCCCCAGCGGAGACAATGAGCAGTTCTTC. The encoded protein is CASGPPSGDNEQFF.

The chain is built from TRBV6-5 and TRBJ2-7, with 8 bases fitting TRBD1. The trim removed 5 bases at V and 8 bases at J, leaving 8 bases unmatched. Germline V gene sequence: CDR1 MNHEY, CDR2 SVGAGI. The length of the CDR3 is 13 residues. CDR3 DNA sequence: TGTGCCAGCAGTCCAGGACAGGGTCGCCAGCAGTACTTC. It yields the protein CASSPGQGRQQYF.

The chain links TRBV25-1 to TRBJ1-5, with 9 bases matching TRBD1. From germline, CDR1 is MGHDK and CDR2 SYGVNS. The V segment lost 6 bases and the J segment 4 bases; nucleotides outside the gene matches: 13. CDR3 length: 17 amino acids. The CDR3: CASSPGTGLGENQPQHF. The CDR3 region has the DNA TGTGCCAGCAGCCCCGGGACAGGGCTCGGAGAAAATCAGCCCCAGCATTTT.

This clone was observed once. The CDR3 protein is CASSTDRSNQPQHF. CDR3 nucleotides: TGTGCCAGTAGTACGGACAGGAGCAATCAGCCCCAGCATTTT. The chain carries TRBV19 and TRBJ1-5; TRBD1 agrees at 7 bases. With 4 bases clipped from V and 1 base from J, the junction kept 1 base outside the gene matches. Germline V gives CDR1 LNHDA, CDR2 SQIVND (reference sequence). The length of the CDR3 is 14 residues.

The genes are TRBV5-1 and TRBJ2-5, with 13 bases that match TRBD2. CDR3 length equals 14 residues. V lost 1 base, J lost 9 bases, and 3 bases stayed unmatched. Germline loops: CDR1 SGHRS, CDR2 YFSETQ. The CDR3 sequence: CASSLSTSGGAQYF. CDR3 DNA: TGCGCCAGCAGCTTGTCCACTAGCGGGGGGGCCCAGTACTTC.

V is TRBV7-2 and J is TRBJ1-1; possible D gene TRBD1, 5 bases. From germline, CDR1 is SGHTA and CDR2 FQGNSA. Trimming shortened V by 7 bases and J by 7 bases, and 13 bases separated the two germline ends. There are 12 residues in the CDR3. The CDR3 reads CASKARGIEAFF. The DNA for the CDR3 is TGTGCCAGCAAGGCTCGGGGGATTGAAGCTTTCTTT.

This clone has just one count. The rearrangement links TRBV5-1 to TRBJ2-1; tentative D call: TRBD2 (6 bases). This CDR3 contains 15 residues. The germline CDR1 and CDR2 sequences are SGHRS and YFSETQ. Trimming cost V 9 bases and J 7 bases, with 23 bases left between them. Here the CDR3 DNA reads TGCGCCACCACCCCCGGGGGACCTAGTTCAAATGAGCAGTTCTTC. Translated: CATTPGGPSSNEQFF.

This clone was picked up a small number of times. The chain recombines TRBV5-8 with TRBJ2-5; D is possibly TRBD1 (6 bases). The germline V and J ends were trimmed by 4 bases and 1 base, with 14 bases remaining between them. Germline V lookup: CDR1 SGHTS, CDR2 YDEGEE. The CDR3 runs to 15 residues. The DNA of the CDR3 is TGTGCCAGCAGCCGACCTGGCAGGGGCCAAGAGACCCAGTACTTC. It encodes CASSRPGRGQETQYF.

The V gene is TRBV14, the J gene TRBJ1-4, with D possibly TRBD1 on 5 matching bases. Trimming took off 0 bases at V and 11 bases at J, with 10 bases between the two ends. Germline values: CDR1 SGHDN, CDR2 FVKESK. The CDR3 loop spans 13 amino acids. The DNA for the CDR3 is TGTGCCAGCAGCCAAGATCGGCGGGGGAAACTGTTTTTT. It translates to CASSQDRRGKLFF.

The chain couples TRBV4-2 to TRBJ2-6, with 8 bases matching TRBD1. The CDR3 is 17 amino acids. CDR1 and CDR2 (germline): LGHNA, YNFKEQ. Trimming cost V 3 bases and J 3 bases; bases outside gene matches: 7. The CDR3 DNA reads as TGTGCCAGCAGCCAGCCCCGGACAGGGATTGGGGCCAACGTCCTGACTTTC. Encoded protein: CASSQPRTGIGANVLTF.

V is TRBV28 and J is TRBJ1-4, with D tentatively TRBD1 (6 bases). Germline CDR1 is MDHEN and CDR2 is SYDVKM. CDR3 length: 14 residues. Trimming shortened V by 9 bases and J by 6 bases, and 17 bases separated the two germline ends. Here the CDR3 DNA reads TGTGCCAGTGGGTTAGGCGGGGGCGATGAAAAACTGTTTTTT. This sequence encodes CASGLGGGDEKLFF. Using reference TRBV28 and TRBJ1-4 for the parts outside the CDR3, the full variable domain is DVKVTQSSRYLVKRTGEKVFLECVQDMDHENMFWYRQDPGLGLRLIYFSYDVKMKEKGDIPEGYSVSREKKERFSLILESASTNQTSMYLCASGLGGGDEKLFFGSGTQLSVL.

The J gene is TRBJ2-7, the V gene TRBV6-1; 7 bases line up with TRBD2. V was pared by 2 bases and J by 2 bases, with 3 bases of the junction left unmatched. Germline CDR1 MNHNS, CDR2 SASEGT. The CDR3 has 14 residues. The CDR3 region is CASSESGAPYEQYF. DNA of the CDR3: TGTGCCAGCAGTGAAAGCGGGGCACCCTACGAGCAGTACTTC.

The chain recombines TRBV25-1 with TRBJ1-1; D is unresolved. V lost 6 bases, J lost 4 bases, and 12 bases lay in between. The CDR3 runs to 13 residues. Germline loops: CDR1 MGHDK, CDR2 SYGVNS. The CDR3 bases are TGTGCCAGCAGCGAACCCCTCGGCACTGAAGCTTTCTTT. Its protein is CASSEPLGTEAFF.

V gene TRBV19 combines with J gene TRBJ2-2; D might be TRBD2 (5 bases). V was pared by 4 bases and J by 9 bases, with 12 bases between. The CDR3 length is 13 residues. In germline, CDR1 is LNHDA, CDR2 SQIVND (reference sequence). The CDR3 sequence is CASSNLASRELFF. CDR3 nucleotide sequence: TGTGCCAGTAGTAACCTAGCTTCAAGGGAGCTGTTTTTT.

This clone was seen a single time. The chain is built from TRBV30 and TRBJ2-2; 11 bases match TRBD1. V lost 4 bases and J lost 7; bases outside the gene matches: 8. The CDR3 totals 15 residues. CDR1 is GTSNPN and CDR2 is SVGIG in the germline V gene (reference sequence). DNA of the CDR3: TGTGCCTGGATAACCGGACAGGGGGCGAACGGGGAGCTGTTTTTT. Translated, it gives CAWITGQGANGELFF.

The chain recombines TRBV18 with TRBJ2-7; 8 bases are a match to TRBD1. This CDR3 is 15 amino acids long. V gave up 3 bases and J gave up 4 bases; unmatched junction bases: 8. Germline CDR1 KGHSH, CDR2 LQKENI. This CDR3 is CASSPDRDAAYEQYF. The CDR3 nucleotides read TGTGCCAGCTCACCGGACAGGGACGCCGCGTACGAGCAGTACTTC.

The chain couples TRBV5-5 to TRBJ1-4; TRBD1 matches at 7 bases. CDR3 length: 13 amino acids. With V trimmed by 0 bases and J by 11 bases, 4 bases remained unmatched. Germline lookup yields CDR1 SGHKS and CDR2 YYEKEE (reference sequence). The CDR3 loop reads CASSLDRGSKLFF. In DNA form, the CDR3 reads TGTGCCAGCAGCTTGGACAGGGGTTCTAAACTGTTTTTT.

The V and J genes are TRBV9 and TRBJ1-4; D is uncertain. Looked up from germline, CDR1 is SGDLS and CDR2 is YYNGEE. V was pared by 5 bases and J by 5 bases, with 13 bases between. CDR3 length: 14 amino acids. This CDR3 reads CASSPGATNEKLFF. The CDR3 nucleotides are TGTGCCAGCAGTCCGGGAGCGACAAATGAAAAACTGTTTTTT. The full variable domain, in which reference TRBV9 and TRBJ1-4 provide the parts outside the CDR3, is DSGVTQTPKHLITATGQRVTLRCSPRSGDLSVYWYQQSLDQGLQFLIQYYNGEERAKGNILERFSAQQFPDLHSELNLSSLELGDSALYFCASSPGATNEKLFFGSGTQLSVL.

Concerning this clone itself: This same CDR3 is encoded by further DNA sequences in the sample. The J gene is TRBJ1-2, the V gene TRBV7-2; perhaps TRBD1 as D (6 bases). Trimming cost V 5 bases and J 1 base, with 8 bases left between them. Germline CDR1 reads SGHTA; CDR2 reads FQGNSA. CDR3 length equals 13 residues. The CDR3 DNA is TGTGCCAGCAGCCCGGACAGTAACTATGGCTACACCTTC. It codes for CASSPDSNYGYTF.

The genes are TRBV20-1 and TRBJ2-3, with D unclear. The germline V and J ends were trimmed by 6 bases and 14 bases, with 15 bases remaining between them. The germline CDR1 and CDR2 sequences are DFQATT and SNEGSKA (reference sequence). This CDR3 contains 10 residues. The CDR3 spells CSAGVSFPYF. In DNA form, the CDR3 reads TGCAGTGCCGGAGTGTCTTTTCCGTATTTT.

This rearrangement joins TRBV7-2 to TRBJ1-2; D possibly corresponds to TRBD1 (6 bases). Germline values: CDR1 SGHTA, CDR2 FQGNSA. This CDR3 is 12 amino acids long. Trimming took 2 bases from V and 8 from J, leaving 9 bases between them. The CDR3 loop is CASSLTGTGYTF. DNA for the CDR3: TGTGCCAGCAGCTTAACAGGGACCGGCTACACCTTC.

CDR3 coding DNA: TGCGCCAGCAGCTTGGACAGAGGGGGCTCACCCCTCCACTTT. Its translation: CASSLDRGGSPLHF. The V call is TRBV5-1, the J call TRBJ1-6, with TRBD1 identical over 7 bases. The CDR3 length is 14 residues. CDR1 and CDR2 from the germline V gene are SGHRS and YFSETQ. V shed 0 bases, J shed 10 bases, and the junction held 4 bases outside the gene matches.

This chain joins TRBV5-8 and TRBJ1-2; 7 positions agree with TRBD1. With 4 bases clipped from V and 4 bases from J, the junction kept 13 bases outside the gene matches. CDR1 is SGHTS and CDR2 is YDEGEE in the germline V gene. This CDR3 contains 16 residues. CDR3 sequence: CASSVPGTAGLYGYTF. The CDR3 region has the DNA TGTGCCAGCAGCGTCCCCGGGACAGCGGGCCTCTATGGCTACACCTTC.

This chain joins TRBV30 and TRBJ2-2, with TRBD1 as a possible D gene (6 bases). Deletions cut 3 bases from V and 0 bases from J, with 11 bases between. Germline V gene data show CDR1 as GTSNPN and CDR2 as SVGIG (reference sequence). The CDR3 totals 15 residues. The CDR3 coding sequence is TGTGCCTGGAGCTCCGGACAGACGAACACCGGGGAGCTGTTTTTT. It translates to CAWSSGQTNTGELFF.

The V and J genes are TRBV11-2 and TRBJ1-6; 12 bases are shared with TRBD1. CDR1 is SGHAT, CDR2 FQNNGV, per germline. With 5 bases clipped from V and 6 bases from J, the junction kept 5 bases outside the gene matches. The CDR3 covers 16 residues. The CDR3 region has the DNA TGTGCCAGCAGCGTCCGGGACAGGGGGCCTAATTCACCCCTCCACTTT. Translating gives CASSVRDRGPNSPLHF.